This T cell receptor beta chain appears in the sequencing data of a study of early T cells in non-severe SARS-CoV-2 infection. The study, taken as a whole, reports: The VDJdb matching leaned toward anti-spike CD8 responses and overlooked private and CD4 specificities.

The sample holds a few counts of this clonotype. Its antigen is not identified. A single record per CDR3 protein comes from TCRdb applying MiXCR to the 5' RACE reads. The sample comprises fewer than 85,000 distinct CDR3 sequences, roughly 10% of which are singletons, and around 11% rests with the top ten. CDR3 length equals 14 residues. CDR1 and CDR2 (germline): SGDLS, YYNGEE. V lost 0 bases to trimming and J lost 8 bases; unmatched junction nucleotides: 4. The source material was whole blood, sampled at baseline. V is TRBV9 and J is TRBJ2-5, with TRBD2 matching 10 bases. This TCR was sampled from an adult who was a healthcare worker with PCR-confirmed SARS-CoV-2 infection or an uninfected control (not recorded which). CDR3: CASSVEIAGGTQYF. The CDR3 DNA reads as TGTGCCAGCAGCGTAGAGATAGCGGGGGGTACCCAGTACTTC.